This T cell receptor (beta chain) was obtained from a study of long-term antiretroviral therapy in people with HIV. Sequencing relied on immunoSEQ assay v3.0, run at survey level. Clones were read by immunoSEQ multiplex PCR, and TCRdb kept only the in-frame ones, dropping some. The sample lists 20,000 to 25,000 clones, roughly four fifths occurring once. V gave up 2 bases and J gave up 6 bases, with 10 bases separating them. This CDR3 has 13 residues. Looked up from germline, CDR1 is MGHRA and CDR2 is YSYEKL. This specimen consisted of unsorted PBMCs, obtained 0.2 years after starting antiretroviral therapy. The TCR comes from a woman younger than 45 with HIV. The chain joins TRBV4-1 to TRBJ1-1; no firm D call. The CDR3 sequence is CASSQMTRSEAFF. The DNA of the CDR3 is TGCGCCAGCAGCCAAATGACAAGGTCTGAAGCTTTCTTT.